The clone carrying this TCR beta chain showed up just a few times. MiXCR was run by TCRdb on the RT-PCR reads, yielding one entry per CDR3 protein. The table includes approximately 720,000 distinct CDR3 sequences, approximately 15% detected once. Germline CDR1 is DFQATT and CDR2 is SNEGSKA (reference sequence). V shed 6 bases, J shed 3 bases, and the junction held 13 bases outside the gene matches. The CDR3 is made up of 16 amino acids. The source of this sequence is a female donor in good health, serving as a healthy control. Sequencing used memory CD4+ T cells from blood. The rearrangement uses TRBV20-1 and TRBJ2-2; TRBD1 matches 7 bases. The CDR3 sequence: CSAINRGGRYTGELFF. In DNA form, the CDR3 reads TGCAGTGCCATAAACAGGGGCGGACGGTACACCGGGGAGCTGTTTTTT.